The clone carrying this T cell receptor beta chain has a single count. The source of the sample is a study of TIL therapy for anti-PD-1-resistant metastatic lung cancer. Time point in this sample: pre-treatment sample, taken before nivolumab and TIL therapy. Pleural nodules or supraclavicular lymph nodes made up most of the excised metastases sampled. Trimming stripped 3 bases from V and 2 bases from J, with 12 bases between. The CDR3 is 15 residues long. Germline V CDR1 and CDR2: KGHSH, LQKENI. Sequencing used immunoSEQ v3. Clones were read by immunoSEQ multiplex PCR, and TCRdb kept only the in-frame ones, dropping some. The sample includes approximately 12,000 clones, 50% to 75% seen only once; the top ten take 7.4%.

This chain joins TRBV18 and TRBJ2-3; D possibly corresponds to TRBD2 (5 bases). The sequence was collected from a person aged 30 to 80 with non-small cell lung cancer. The material sequenced was tumor tissue, taken at baseline. The DNA of the CDR3 is TGTGCCAGCTCACCCCGGACTCCTGACACAGATACGCAGTATTTT. This translates into CASSPRTPDTDTQYF. Variable domain in full (rest from reference TRBV18 and TRBJ2-3): NAGVMQNPRHLVRRRGQEARLRCSPMKGHSHVYWYRQLPEEGLKFMVYLQKENIIDESGMPKERFSAEFPKEGPSILRIQQVVRGDSAAYFCASSPRTPDTDTQYFGPGTRLTVL.